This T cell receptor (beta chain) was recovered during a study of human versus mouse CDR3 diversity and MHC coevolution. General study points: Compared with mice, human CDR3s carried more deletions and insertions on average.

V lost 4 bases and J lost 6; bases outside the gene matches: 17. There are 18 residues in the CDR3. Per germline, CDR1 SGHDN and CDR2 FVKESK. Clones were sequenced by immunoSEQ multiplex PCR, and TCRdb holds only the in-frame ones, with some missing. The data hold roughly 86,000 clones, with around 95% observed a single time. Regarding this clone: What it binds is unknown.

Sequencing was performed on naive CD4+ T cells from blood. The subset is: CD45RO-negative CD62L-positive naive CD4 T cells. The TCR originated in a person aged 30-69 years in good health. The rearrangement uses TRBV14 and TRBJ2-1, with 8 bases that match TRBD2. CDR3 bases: TGTGCCAGCAGCCCCCGTGCGCTACTAGCGGTTGGGGCCAATGAGCAGTTCTTC. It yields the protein CASSPRALLAVGANEQFF.